These T cell receptor beta chains were read from a single sample in a study of neurological immune-mediated disorders. TCRdb re-called the 5' RACE reads through MiXCR, storing one row per CDR3 protein. The data hold 84,000 or so distinct CDR3 sequences, with 4.3% observed a single time. The source material was PBMCs. Receptors originate from a woman aged 55-75 years with multiple sclerosis. Both conserved end residues are part of each CDR3. A D gene is named only where the DNA matches it firmly. Size is omitted from some rows. Given values are once, few, many or a class for expanded clones.

j_call	v_call	d_call	clone_size	cdr3_aa	cdr3_nt
TRBJ2-1	TRBV6-4	TRBD2	many	CASSENRLGTGGPVNEQFF	TGTGCCAGCAGTGAGAACAGGCTAGGTACGGGGGGGCCGGTCAATGAGCAGTTCTTC
TRBJ1-2	TRBV12-3/TRBV12-4	NA	many	CASSLIYGYTF	TGTGCCAGCAGTTTAATCTATGGCTACACCTTC
TRBJ1-1	TRBV19	NA	few	CASSIDTGLSNTEAFF	TGTGCCAGTAGTATAGACACAGGGCTCTCGAACACTGAAGCTTTCTTT
TRBJ1-1	TRBV5-1	NA	many	CASSFPGQGRNTEAFF	TGCGCCAGCAGCTTCCCTGGGCAGGGGAGGAACACTGAAGCTTTCTTT
TRBJ1-2	TRBV29-1	TRBD1	many	CSTDRGVNGYTF	TGCAGCACCGACAGGGGAGTGAACGGCTACACCTTC
TRBJ1-5	TRBV27	NA	few	CASSLAIHQPQHF	TGTGCCAGCAGTTTAGCGATCCATCAGCCCCAGCATTTT
TRBJ1-6	TRBV2	NA	many	CASSVTGLPGLNSPLHF	TGTGCCAGCAGTGTTACAGGGCTACCCGGATTAAATTCACCCCTCCACTTT
TRBJ1-4	TRBV6-6	TRBD1	few	CASRAGTGREKLFF	TGTGCCAGCAGGGCCGGGACAGGGAGGGAAAAACTGTTTTTT
TRBJ2-3	TRBV4-2	TRBD2	many	CASSQISGGDRGDTQYF	TGTGCCAGCAGCCAAATTAGCGGGGGGGACCGAGGAGATACGCAGTATTTT
TRBJ1-5	TRBV2	NA	many	CASSATVSNQPQHF	TGTGCCAGCAGTGCGACAGTTAGCAATCAGCCCCAGCATTTT
TRBJ1-4	TRBV4-2	TRBD1	many	CASSQERQGGNEKLFF	TGTGCCAGCAGCCAAGAGCGACAGGGAGGGAATGAAAAACTGTTTTTT
TRBJ1-3	TRBV20-1	NA	many	CSARDNSGNTIYF	TGCAGTGCTAGAGACAACTCTGGAAACACCATATATTTT
TRBJ1-2	TRBV20-1	NA	many	CSAREVLVGNYGYTF	TGCAGTGCTAGAGAGGTTCTCGTGGGTAACTATGGCTACACCTTC
TRBJ2-3	TRBV9	NA	many	CASSVIGGRSTDTQYF	TGTGCCAGCAGCGTGATCGGGGGGCGAAGCACAGATACGCAGTATTTT
TRBJ2-1	TRBV20-1	NA	many	CSATHPAGTSIISYNEQFF	TGCAGTGCTACACACCCTGCCGGGACCTCCATTATCTCCTACAATGAGCAGTTCTTC
TRBJ1-4	TRBV20-1	NA	many	CSAPRATNEKLFF	TGCAGTGCCCCACGGGCAACTAATGAAAAACTGTTTTTT
TRBJ2-2	TRBV5-1	NA	many	CASSQDRTNTGELFF	TGCGCCAGCAGCCAAGACAGGACTAACACCGGGGAGCTGTTTTTT
TRBJ2-2	TRBV12-3/TRBV12-4	NA	medium-sized	CASKTENTGELFF	TGTGCCAGCAAGACAGAGAACACCGGGGAGCTGTTTTTT
TRBJ2-5	TRBV6-5	TRBD1	many	CASNPTGGRETQYF	TGTGCCAGCAATCCGACAGGGGGCAGAGAGACCCAGTACTTC
TRBJ2-7	TRBV5-1	TRBD1	many	CASSPLQGAGEQYF	TGCGCCAGCAGCCCACTACAGGGGGCGGGGGAGCAGTACTTC
TRBJ2-2	TRBV20-1	NA	many	CSARDRALTGELFF	TGCAGTGCTAGAGACAGAGCCCTAACCGGGGAGCTGTTTTTT
TRBJ2-3	TRBV9	TRBD2	many	CASSVATASGGALDTQYF	TGTGCCAGCAGCGTAGCTACGGCTAGCGGGGGGGCCTTAGATACGCAGTATTTT
TRBJ2-7	TRBV5-1	NA	many	CASSHEQVGKDEQYF	TGCGCCAGCAGCCACGAACAGGTTGGGAAGGACGAGCAGTACTTC
TRBJ2-7	TRBV30	NA	many	CAWSVGHEQYF	TGTGCCTGGAGTGTAGGGCACGAGCAGTACTTC
TRBJ2-7	TRBV28	NA	many	CASSLNSLGEQYF	TGTGCCAGCAGTTTGAATTCCCTCGGCGAGCAGTACTTC
TRBJ2-7	TRBV7-6	NA	many	CASSLLRDPSYEQYF	TGTGCCAGCAGCTTACTCCGGGACCCAAGCTACGAGCAGTACTTC
TRBJ2-1	TRBV20-1	TRBD2	many	CSARDFSGGYNEQFF	TGCAGTGCTAGAGACTTCAGCGGGGGGTACAATGAGCAGTTCTTC
TRBJ2-7	TRBV6-6	NA	many	CASSQHSYEQYF	TGTGCCAGCAGTCAGCACAGCTACGAGCAGTACTTC
TRBJ2-3	TRBV5-1	TRBD2	many	CASSLVAGNTDTQYF	TGCGCCAGCAGCTTGGTAGCGGGGAACACAGATACGCAGTATTTT
TRBJ2-1	TRBV5-4	NA	NA	CASSPGGRTYNEQFF	TGTGCCAGCAGCCCGGGGGGCAGAACCTACAATGAGCAGTTCTTC
TRBJ2-3	TRBV5-4	TRBD2	many	CASSSTTSGDLDTQYF	TGTGCCAGCAGCTCGACGACTAGCGGGGATTTAGATACGCAGTATTTT
TRBJ2-2	TRBV5-5	NA	many	CASSLEVGELFF	TGTGCCAGCAGCTTGGAGGTCGGGGAGCTGTTTTTT
TRBJ2-5	TRBV6-6	TRBD1	many	CASKWAGGDETQYF	TGTGCCAGCAAGTGGGCAGGGGGCGATGAGACCCAGTACTTC
TRBJ2-5	TRBV24-1	TRBD2	NA	CATSAASGGKKETQYF	TGTGCCACCAGTGCGGCTAGCGGGGGGAAAAAAGAGACCCAGTACTTC
TRBJ1-1	TRBV5-5	NA	many	CASNLQGFPVGAFF	TGTGCCAGCAACCTACAGGGTTTCCCCGTCGGAGCTTTCTTT
TRBJ2-5	TRBV6-5	NA	few	CASSWGRVSQETQYF	TGTGCCAGCAGTTGGGGGCGGGTGAGCCAAGAGACCCAGTACTTC
TRBJ2-7	TRBV20-1	TRBD2	many	CSARGLAGGPSGEQYF	TGCAGTGCTAGGGGCCTAGCGGGGGGGCCTTCGGGCGAGCAGTACTTC
TRBJ2-7	TRBV29-1	NA	many	CSVEDPGSYEQYF	TGCAGCGTTGAAGATCCGGGGTCCTACGAGCAGTACTTC
TRBJ2-5	TRBV10-1	NA	many	CASSDFQETQYF	TGCGCCAGCAGTGACTTCCAAGAGACCCAGTACTTC
TRBJ1-1	TRBV25-1	TRBD1	many	CASSGPGQLNTEAFF	TGTGCCAGCAGTGGACCGGGACAGTTGAACACTGAAGCTTTCTTT
TRBJ1-5	TRBV20-1	NA	many	CSARDWSYNQPQHF	TGCAGTGCTAGAGATTGGAGTTACAATCAGCCCCAGCATTTT
TRBJ1-1	TRBV11-1	TRBD1	many	CASRLVGTANTEAFF	TGTGCCAGCAGACTGGTAGGGACAGCCAACACTGAAGCTTTCTTT
TRBJ1-6	TRBV6-2/TRBV6-3	NA	many	CASTGTARSSPLHF	TGTGCCAGCACCGGGACGGCAAGAAGTTCACCCCTCCACTTT
TRBJ2-7	TRBV4-1	NA	many	CASSQDRGGAFYEQYF	TGCGCCAGCAGCCAAGATAGGGGGGGGGCTTTCTACGAGCAGTACTTC
TRBJ2-1	TRBV5-5	NA	many	CASSLVTGPGNEQFF	TGTGCCAGCAGCTTGGTAACAGGCCCTGGCAATGAGCAGTTCTTC
TRBJ2-7	TRBV12-3/TRBV12-4	NA	many	CASSFGSSSYEQYF	TGTGCCAGCAGTTTCGGCTCCTCGTCCTACGAGCAGTACTTC
TRBJ2-2	TRBV7-8	TRBD1	NA	CASSGTGTGTGELFF	TGTGCCAGCAGCGGAACCGGGACAGGCACCGGGGAGCTGTTTTTT
TRBJ2-2	TRBV5-1	NA	many	CASSQDISGELFF	TGCGCCAGCAGCCAGGACATTTCCGGGGAGCTGTTTTTT
TRBJ2-3	TRBV11-3	NA	many	CASSLEPSTDTQYF	TGTGCCAGCAGCTTAGAACCTAGCACAGATACGCAGTATTTT
TRBJ1-1	TRBV20-1	TRBD1	many	CSARPGQVHTEAFF	TGCAGTGCTAGACCGGGACAGGTCCACACTGAAGCTTTCTTT
TRBJ2-7	TRBV6-5	NA	many	CASSYSYRTYEQYF	TGTGCCAGCAGTTACTCATACAGGACCTACGAGCAGTACTTC
TRBJ1-2	TRBV20-1	NA	many	CSARTGPNYGYTF	TGCAGTGCTAGAACAGGGCCAAACTATGGCTACACCTTC
TRBJ1-5	TRBV20-1	NA	many	CSARELLTGLSNQPQHF	TGCAGTGCTAGAGAGCTTCTGACGGGGTTAAGCAATCAGCCCCAGCATTTT
TRBJ2-1	TRBV5-1	NA	many	CASSLLLDEQFF	TGCGCCAGCAGCTTGTTATTGGATGAGCAGTTCTTC
TRBJ1-2	TRBV27	TRBD1	few	CASSPVLGQGAGYGYTF	TGTGCCAGCAGTCCCGTCCTAGGACAGGGGGCTGGCTATGGCTACACCTTC